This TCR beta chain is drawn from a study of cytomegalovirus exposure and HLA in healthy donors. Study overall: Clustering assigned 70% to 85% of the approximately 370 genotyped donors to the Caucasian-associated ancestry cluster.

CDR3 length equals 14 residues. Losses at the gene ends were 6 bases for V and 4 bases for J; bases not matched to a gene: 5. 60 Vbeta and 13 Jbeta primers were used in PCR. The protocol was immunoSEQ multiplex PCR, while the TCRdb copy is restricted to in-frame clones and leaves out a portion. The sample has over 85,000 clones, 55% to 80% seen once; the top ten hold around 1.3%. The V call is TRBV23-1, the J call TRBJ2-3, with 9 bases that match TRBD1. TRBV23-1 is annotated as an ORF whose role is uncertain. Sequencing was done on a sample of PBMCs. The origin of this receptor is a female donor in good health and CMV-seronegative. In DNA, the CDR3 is TGCGCCAGCAGCCAGGACAGGGGACCAGATACGCAGTATTTT. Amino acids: CASSQDRGPDTQYF.